Sequencing of this TCR beta chain was carried out in a study of pediatric ulcerative colitis. Measured with immunoSEQ multiplex PCR; TCRdb has only the in-frame clones, and not every one. The table records tens of thousands of clones, over 55% of them present only once. The CDR3 covers 15 residues. CDR1 and CDR2 from the germline V gene are SQVTM and ANQGSEA. With 5 bases clipped from V and 2 bases from J, the junction kept 9 bases outside the gene matches. The rectum was sampled with one to two pinch biopsies at colonoscopy. This TCR came from a boy aged 10-17 years with severe ulcerative colitis. The chain links TRBV29-1 to TRBJ2-7, with 10 bases fitting TRBD1. Sample: gut tissue. The CDR3 here is CSVRGPGQGTYEQYF. DNA for the CDR3: TGCAGCGTTCGTGGACCGGGACAGGGGACCTACGAGCAGTACTTC.